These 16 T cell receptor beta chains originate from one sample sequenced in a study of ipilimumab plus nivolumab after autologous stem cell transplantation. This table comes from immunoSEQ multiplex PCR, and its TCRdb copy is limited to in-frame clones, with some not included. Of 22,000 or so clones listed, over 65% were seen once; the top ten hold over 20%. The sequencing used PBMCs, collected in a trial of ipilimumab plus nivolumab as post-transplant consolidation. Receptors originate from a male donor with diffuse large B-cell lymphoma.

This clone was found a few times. CDR3: CASGGGGYEQYF. The CDR3 coding sequence is TGTGCCAGCGGGGGCGGAGGCTACGAGCAGTACTTC. The chain recombines TRBV9 with TRBJ2-7, with D perhaps TRBD1 (6 bases). Germline CDR1 is SGDLS and CDR2 is YYNGEE. The CDR3 runs 12 residues. The V gene lost 7 bases and the J gene lost 3 bases, with 11 bases spanning the gap.

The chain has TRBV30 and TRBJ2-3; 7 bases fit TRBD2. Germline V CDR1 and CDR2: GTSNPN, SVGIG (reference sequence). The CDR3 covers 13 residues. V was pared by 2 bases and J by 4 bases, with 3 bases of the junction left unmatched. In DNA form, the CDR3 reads TGTGCCTGGAGTCTTGGGGGGGCAGATACGCAGTATTTT. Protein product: CAWSLGGADTQYF.

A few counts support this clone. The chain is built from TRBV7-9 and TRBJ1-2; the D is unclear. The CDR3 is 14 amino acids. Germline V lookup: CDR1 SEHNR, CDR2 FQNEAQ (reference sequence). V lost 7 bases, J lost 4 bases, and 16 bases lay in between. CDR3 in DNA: TGTGCCAGCACCACGACTGTTTTCGGCTATGGCTACACCTTC. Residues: CASTTTVFGYGYTF.

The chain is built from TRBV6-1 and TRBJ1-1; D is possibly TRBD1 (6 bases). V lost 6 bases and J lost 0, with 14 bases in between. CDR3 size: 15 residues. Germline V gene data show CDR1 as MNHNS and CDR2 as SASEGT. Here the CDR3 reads CASSEPGQLNTEAFF. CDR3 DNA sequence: TGTGCCAGCAGCGAACCGGGACAACTGAACACTGAAGCTTTCTTT.

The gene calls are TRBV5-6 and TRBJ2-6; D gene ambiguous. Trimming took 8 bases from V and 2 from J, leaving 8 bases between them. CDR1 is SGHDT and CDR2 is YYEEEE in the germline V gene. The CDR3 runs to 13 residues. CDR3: CASRKPGANVLTF. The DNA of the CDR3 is TGTGCCAGTCGGAAACCTGGGGCCAACGTCCTGACTTTC.

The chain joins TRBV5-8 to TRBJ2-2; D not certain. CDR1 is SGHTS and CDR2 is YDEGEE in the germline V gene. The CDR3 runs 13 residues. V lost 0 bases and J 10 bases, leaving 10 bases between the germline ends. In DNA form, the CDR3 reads TGTGCCAGCAGCTTGGACACTTTTGCGGAGCTGTTTTTT. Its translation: CASSLDTFAELFF.

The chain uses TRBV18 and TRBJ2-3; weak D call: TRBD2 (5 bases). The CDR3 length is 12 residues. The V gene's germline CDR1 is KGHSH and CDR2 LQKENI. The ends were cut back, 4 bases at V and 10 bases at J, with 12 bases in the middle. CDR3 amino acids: CASSLTTEAQYF. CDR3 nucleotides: TGTGCCAGCTCACTTACAACGGAGGCGCAGTATTTT.

The CDR3 sequence: CASSVGGDYGYTF. In DNA, the CDR3 is TGTGCCAGCAGCGTTGGGGGGGACTATGGCTACACCTTC. The chain employs TRBV9 and TRBJ1-2, with D maybe TRBD1 (5 bases). The CDR3 is 13 amino acids. From germline, CDR1 is SGDLS and CDR2 YYNGEE. V lost 2 bases and J 3 bases, leaving 8 bases between the germline ends.

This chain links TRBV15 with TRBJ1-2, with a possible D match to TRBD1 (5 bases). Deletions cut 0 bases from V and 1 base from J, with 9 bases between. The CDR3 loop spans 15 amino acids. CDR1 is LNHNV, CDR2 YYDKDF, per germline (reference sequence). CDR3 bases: TGTGCCACCAGCAGAGATTTGGGACTTAACTATGGCTACACCTTC. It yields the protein CATSRDLGLNYGYTF.

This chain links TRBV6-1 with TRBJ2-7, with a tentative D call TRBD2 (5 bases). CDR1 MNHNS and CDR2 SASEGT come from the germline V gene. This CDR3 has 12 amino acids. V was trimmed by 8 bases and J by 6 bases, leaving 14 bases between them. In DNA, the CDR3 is TGTGCCAGCCTTAGACCCCGGGGCGAGCAGTACTTC. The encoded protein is CASLRPRGEQYF.

In nucleotides, the CDR3 is TGTGCCAGCAGCTTAGATATAGCCAGCGAGCAGTACTTC. It specifies CASSLDIASEQYF. The rearrangement uses TRBV11-3 and TRBJ2-7; D call uncertain. CDR1 SGHNT and CDR2 YENEEA come from the germline V gene. V lost 0 bases to trimming and J lost 6 bases, with 9 bases between them. This CDR3 comprises 13 residues.

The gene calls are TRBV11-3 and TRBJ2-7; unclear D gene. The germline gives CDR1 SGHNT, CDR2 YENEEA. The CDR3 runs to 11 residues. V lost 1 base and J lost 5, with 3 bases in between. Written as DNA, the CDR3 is TGTGCCAGCAGCTTAGGCCACGAGCAGTACTTC. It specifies CASSLGHEQYF.

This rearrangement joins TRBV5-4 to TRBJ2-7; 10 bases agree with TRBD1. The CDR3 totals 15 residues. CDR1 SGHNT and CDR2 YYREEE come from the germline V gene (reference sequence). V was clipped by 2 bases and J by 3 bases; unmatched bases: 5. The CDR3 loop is CASSLATGGIYEQYF. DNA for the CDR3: TGTGCCAGCAGCTTAGCGACAGGGGGCATCTACGAGCAGTACTTC. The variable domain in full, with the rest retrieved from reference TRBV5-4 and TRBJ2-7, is ETGVTQSPTHLIKTRGQQVTLRCSSQSGHNTVSWYQQALGQGPQFIFQYYREEENGRGNFPPRFSGLQFPNYSSELNVNALELDDSALYLCASSLATGGIYEQYFGPGTRLTVT.

CDR3 DNA: TGTGCCAGCTCACGGGAGACAGGGATCAACAATGAGCAGTTCTTC. Protein product: CASSRETGINNEQFF. This chain uses TRBV18 with TRBJ2-1; 7 bases map to TRBD1. The germline gives CDR1 KGHSH, CDR2 LQKENI. V trimming: 4 bases; J trimming: 5 bases; junction bases outside the gene matches: 8. CDR3 length: 15 residues.

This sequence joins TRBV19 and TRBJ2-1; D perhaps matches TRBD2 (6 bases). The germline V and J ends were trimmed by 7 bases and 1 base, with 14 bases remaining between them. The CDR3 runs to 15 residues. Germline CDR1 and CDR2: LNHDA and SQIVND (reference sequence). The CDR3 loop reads CASTPRGSSYNEQFF. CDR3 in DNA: TGTGCCAGTACCCCCCGGGGGTCGTCCTACAATGAGCAGTTCTTC.

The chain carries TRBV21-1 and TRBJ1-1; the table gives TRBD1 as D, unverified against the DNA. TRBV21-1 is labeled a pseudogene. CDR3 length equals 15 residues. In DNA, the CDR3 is TGTGCCAGCAGCCCGCGACAGGGCATGAACACTGAAGCTTTCTTT. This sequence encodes CASSPRQGMNTEAFF.